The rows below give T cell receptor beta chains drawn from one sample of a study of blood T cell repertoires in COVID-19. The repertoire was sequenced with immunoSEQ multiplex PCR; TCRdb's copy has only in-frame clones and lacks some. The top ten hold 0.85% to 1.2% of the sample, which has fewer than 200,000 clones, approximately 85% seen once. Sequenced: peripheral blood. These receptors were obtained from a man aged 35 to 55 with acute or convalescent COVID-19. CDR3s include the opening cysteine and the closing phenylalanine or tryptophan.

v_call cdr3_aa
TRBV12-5 CASGLVLAPPPNYGYTF
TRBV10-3 CAISDQTDPSPNSPLHF
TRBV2 CASYSGGGRDTQYF
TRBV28 CASSPPTGVSYEQYF
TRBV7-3 CASSLNTGNNSPLHF
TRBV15 CATSRDRGSGYEQYF
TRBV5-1 CASSFEGGYEQYF
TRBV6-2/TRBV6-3 CASSYPNRVGGYTF
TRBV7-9 CASSLIDEQFF
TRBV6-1 CASSEGQGPGNTIYF
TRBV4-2 CASSQVWGAGGNLYEQYF
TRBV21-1 CASGITGTRLSLF
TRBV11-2 CASSSSLSSSGRPRPTGELFF
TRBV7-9 CASGGNEQFF
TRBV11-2 CASSLGQGTFMNTEAFF
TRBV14 CASSQEYARSPYEQYF
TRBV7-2 CASSARGQKVSPLHF
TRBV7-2 CASSFAGGGGREQYF
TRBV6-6 CASSYSNLMNTGELFF
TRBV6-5 CASSTGGGRTEAFF
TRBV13 CASSLTSGNEQFF
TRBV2 CASSQLGGPGELFF
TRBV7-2 CASSPGQGPREQYF
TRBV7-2 CASSLLAGGRSYNEQFF
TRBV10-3 CAISESTTGGLSDTQYF
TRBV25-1 CASSEPGAGNTIYF
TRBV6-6 CASSDRADGELFF
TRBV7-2 CASSLDWNTGELFF
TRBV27 CASSRGPTGTEAFF
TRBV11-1 CASSPGTSGGTQYF
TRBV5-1 CASSLALAGETQYF
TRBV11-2 CASSPGTGTRSYNEQFF
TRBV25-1 CASMGQLPTGELFF
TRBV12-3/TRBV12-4 CASSQDPRGAFF
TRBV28 CASSLGLEQFF
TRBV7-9 CASSLGGQPDGYTF
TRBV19 CASIAGGPKNTQYF
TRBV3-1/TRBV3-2 CASSQALLAGGPDTQYF
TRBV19 CASSGHDQPFSYGYTF
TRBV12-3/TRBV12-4 CASSLGLQPQHF
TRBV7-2 CASSLVGRGQPQHF
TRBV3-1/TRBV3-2 CASSQETANYGYTF
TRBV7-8 CASSLEAGDNEKLFF